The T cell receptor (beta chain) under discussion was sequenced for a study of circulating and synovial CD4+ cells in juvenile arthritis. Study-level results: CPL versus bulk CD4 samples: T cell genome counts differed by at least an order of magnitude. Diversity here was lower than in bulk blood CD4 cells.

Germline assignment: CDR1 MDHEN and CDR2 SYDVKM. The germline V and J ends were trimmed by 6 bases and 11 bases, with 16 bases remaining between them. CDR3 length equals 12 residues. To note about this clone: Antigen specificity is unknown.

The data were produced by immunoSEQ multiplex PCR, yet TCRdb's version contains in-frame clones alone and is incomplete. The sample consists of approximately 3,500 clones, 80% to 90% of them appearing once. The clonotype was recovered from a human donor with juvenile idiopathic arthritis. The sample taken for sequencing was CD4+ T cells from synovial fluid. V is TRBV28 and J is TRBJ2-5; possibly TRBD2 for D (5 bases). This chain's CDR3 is CASRGIRWEQYF. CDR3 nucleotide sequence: TGTGCCAGCAGAGGAATTCGGTGGGAGCAGTACTTC.